This T cell receptor (beta chain) is from a study of molecular identifiers for immune sequencing clone quantification. TCRdb redid the calling of the PCR reads with MiXCR, one entry per CDR3 protein. The sample has 300,000 to 350,000 distinct CDR3 sequences, 20% to 25% seen once; the top ten hold approximately 0.8%. CDR3 length: 16 amino acids. Trimming at V came to 6 bases and at J to 4 bases, leaving 11 bases not matched to a gene. In this sample, this clonotype turned up many times. The chain recombines TRBV12-3 or TRBV12-4 with TRBJ2-2; 7 nucleotides line up with TRBD1. Sequences were obtained from naive CD8+ T cells from blood, with Jurkat cell RNA spiked in. Stated subset: FACS-sorted CD8+CD4-CCR7+CD45RA+ naive T cells. This clonotype was obtained from a human donor in good health. Some libraries in this study had Jurkat cell RNA spiked in. The CDR3 DNA sequence: TGTGCCAGCAGGGAGACAGGGTTAGGTGGCACCGGGGAGCTGTTTTTT. Protein product: CASRETGLGGTGELFF.